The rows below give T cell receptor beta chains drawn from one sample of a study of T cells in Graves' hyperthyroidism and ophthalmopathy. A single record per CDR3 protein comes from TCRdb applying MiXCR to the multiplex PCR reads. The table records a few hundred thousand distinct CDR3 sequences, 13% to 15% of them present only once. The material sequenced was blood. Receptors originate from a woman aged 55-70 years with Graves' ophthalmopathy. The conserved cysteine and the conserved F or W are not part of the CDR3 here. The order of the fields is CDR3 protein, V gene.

cdr3_aa: ASSVEDTDTQY
v_call: TRBV9

cdr3_aa: ASSELPNTGELF
v_call: TRBV2

cdr3_aa: ASSFPGGYTDTQY
v_call: TRBV11-2

cdr3_aa: SANSGLAKNIQY
v_call: TRBV20-1

cdr3_aa: ASTTRVGTNTGELF
v_call: TRBV9

cdr3_aa: ASSRIRGTEAF
v_call: TRBV7-3

cdr3_aa: ASSGRRIPYNEQF
v_call: TRBV19

cdr3_aa: SAVPAELRTYEQY
v_call: TRBV20-1

cdr3_aa: ASSLDGSSYNEQF
v_call: TRBV5-1

cdr3_aa: ASSYSTSGGYEQY
v_call: TRBV7-9